A single sample gave rise to the 31 T cell receptor beta chains below, sequenced in a study of blood T cell repertoires in COVID-19. Profiled with immunoSEQ multiplex PCR; TCRdb holds only in-frame clones, not every one. Altogether about 98,000 clones are present, 75% to 90% being singletons, with the ten largest covering 4% to 5.5%. The sample taken for sequencing was peripheral blood. Receptors were obtained from a woman aged 50 to 60 with COVID-19, enrolled during active disease.

The chain links TRBV28 to TRBJ1-2; perhaps TRBD1 as D (5 bases). Germline V CDR1 and CDR2: MDHEN, SYDVKM. Trimming left V 3 bases short and J 5 bases short, with 16 bases between. The CDR3 length is 15 residues. CDR3 sequence: CASSFGGRGGYGYTF. The DNA of the CDR3 is TGTGCCAGCAGTTTTGGAGGGAGGGGCGGTTATGGCTACACCTTC.

The chain recombines TRBV7-2 with TRBJ2-1, with 9 bases identical to TRBD1. Germline V gives CDR1 SGHTA, CDR2 FQGNSA. Losses at the gene ends were 5 bases for V and 6 bases for J; bases not matched to a gene: 11. CDR3 length equals 16 residues. The DNA for the CDR3 is TGTGCCAGCAGCCCTTCCACAGGGGGCGCAACCAATGAGCAGTTCTTC. Protein sequence: CASSPSTGGATNEQFF.

This chain uses TRBV2 with TRBJ1-5; D is perhaps TRBD1 (6 bases). The CDR3 has 15 residues. Trimming took 8 bases from V and 4 from J, leaving 18 bases between them. Germline V gene data show CDR1 as SNHLY and CDR2 as FYNNEI. CDR3 in DNA: TGTGCCAGCGGACAGATTAGCCGAATGAATCAGCCCCAGCATTTT. This sequence encodes CASGQISRMNQPQHF.

The genes are TRBV4-2 and TRBJ2-2; 8 bases are shared with TRBD2. CDR1 and CDR2 from the germline V gene are LGHNA and YNFKEQ. The CDR3 loop spans 16 amino acids. J was trimmed by 3 bases and V by 1 base; bases with no gene match: 4. DNA of the CDR3: TGTGCCAGCAGCCAAGCACGGGGGGGATACACCGGGGAGCTGTTTTTT. Residues: CASSQARGGYTGELFF.

A single count supports this clone. The CDR3 bases are TGTGCCAGCTCACCACTCCGGGACAATGAAGCTTTCTTT. Residues: CASSPLRDNEAFF. This chain uses TRBV18 with TRBJ1-1; D perhaps matches TRBD1 (6 bases). V lost 1 base and J 7 bases, leaving 10 bases between the germline ends. The CDR3 totals 13 residues. Germline assignment: CDR1 KGHSH and CDR2 LQKENI. Drawing the rest from reference TRBV18 and TRBJ1-1, the complete variable domain is NAGVMQNPRHLVRRRGQEARLRCSPMKGHSHVYWYRQLPEEGLKFMVYLQKENIIDESGMPKERFSAEFPKEGPSILRIQQVVRGDSAAYFCASSPLRDNEAFFGQGTRLTVV.

The chain employs TRBV6-6 and TRBJ1-2; 10 nucleotides align to TRBD1. The ends lost 7 bases at V and 6 bases at J; junction bases unmatched: 8. From germline, CDR1 is MNHNY and CDR2 SVGAGI (reference sequence). CDR3 size: 14 residues. The CDR3 sequence is CASTKSGTGDGYTF. The DNA of the CDR3 is TGTGCCAGCACGAAGAGCGGGACAGGGGATGGCTACACCTTC.

This rearrangement joins TRBV19 to TRBJ2-3; 7 bases are a match to TRBD2. The CDR3 spans 15 residues. Losses at the gene ends were 4 bases for V and 5 bases for J; bases not matched to a gene: 9. Germline V gene sequence: CDR1 LNHDA, CDR2 SQIVND (reference sequence). The CDR3 protein is CASSTTSVGRDTQYF. In DNA, the CDR3 is TGTGCCAGTAGTACAACTAGCGTGGGCCGAGATACGCAGTATTTT.

The chain links TRBV11-3 to TRBJ2-1; a weak D match, TRBD2 (6 bases). The germline V gene encodes CDR1 SGHNT and CDR2 YENEEA. CDR3 length: 16 residues. V shed 5 bases and J shed 7 bases, with 21 bases lying between them. CDR3 in amino acids: CASSQVGGAGGNEQFF. Written as DNA, the CDR3 is TGTGCCAGCAGCCAAGTGGGGGGTGCCGGTGGGAATGAGCAGTTCTTC.

The chain is built from TRBV7-9 and TRBJ2-1; D gene unclear. Per the germline V gene, CDR1 is SEHNR and CDR2 is FQNEAQ (reference sequence). This CDR3 is 14 amino acids long. V was cut by 0 bases and J by 7 bases, with 10 bases left in between. CDR3 nucleotide sequence: TGTGCCAGCAGCTTAGCTGGCCACCCTAATGAGCAGTTCTTC. Translating gives CASSLAGHPNEQFF.

This sequence joins TRBV28 and TRBJ2-1; TRBD2 matches 7 bases. The CDR3 has 16 residues. Germline CDR1 MDHEN, CDR2 SYDVKM. V lost 1 base, J lost 10 bases, and 13 bases stayed unmatched. The chain's CDR3 is CASSLSSSGESREQFF. In DNA, the CDR3 is TGTGCCAGCAGTTTATCTTCGAGCGGGGAGTCCCGGGAGCAGTTCTTC.

In DNA, the CDR3 is TGTGCCAGCAGTTACGGAGCGGGGGGGTACCAAGAGACCCAGTACTTC. This codes for CASSYGAGGYQETQYF. The chain links TRBV6-5 to TRBJ2-5; TRBD2 matches at 10 bases. CDR1 and CDR2 from the germline V gene are MNHEY and SVGAGI. J gave up 0 bases and V 2 bases, and 3 bases lay outside the gene matches. This CDR3 contains 16 residues.

The chain combines TRBV3-1 (or the pseudogene TRBV3-2) with TRBJ2-3, with a possible D match to TRBD1 (6 bases). Trimming left V 1 base short and J 6 bases short, with 8 bases between. Germline CDR1 LGHDT, CDR2 YNNKEL (reference sequence). The CDR3 runs 13 residues. The CDR3 here is CASSQGRGDTQYF. CDR3 nucleotide sequence: TGTGCCAGCAGCCAAGGTAGGGGGGATACGCAGTATTTT.

This clone turned up a few times. The rearrangement uses TRBV2 and TRBJ1-2; 9 nucleotides align to TRBD1. Germline V gene lookup returns CDR1 SNHLY and CDR2 FYNNEI. The CDR3 runs to 14 residues. V shed 6 bases and J 0 bases; nucleotides not matched to a gene: 2. Here the CDR3 DNA reads TGTGCCAGCAGAGGGACAGGGACTAACTATGGCTACACCTTC. Translated, it gives CASRGTGTNYGYTF.

This chain connects TRBV5-1 to TRBJ1-2, with D hard to call. The CDR3 sequence is 14 residues long. The germline CDR1 and CDR2 sequences are SGHRS and YFSETQ. Trimming stripped 5 bases from V and 0 bases from J, with 11 bases between. CDR3 nucleotides: TGCGCCAGCAGACAGCAATCTTCTAACTATGGCTACACCTTC. Its protein product is CASRQQSSNYGYTF.

This chain links TRBV28 with TRBJ2-3, with 9 bases that match TRBD2. CDR3 length: 15 amino acids. CDR1 is MDHEN, CDR2 SYDVKM, per germline. V shed 5 bases, J shed 4 bases, and the junction held 7 bases outside the gene matches. DNA for the CDR3: TGTGCCAGCAGTCCTCCGGGACTAGCTCCAGATACGCAGTATTTT. Encoded protein: CASSPPGLAPDTQYF.

The sample holds a few counts of this clone. The J gene is TRBJ2-5, the V gene TRBV6-4, with 11 positions matching TRBD2. Germline loops: CDR1 MRHNA, CDR2 SNTAGT. The V segment lost 5 bases and the J segment 5 bases; nucleotides outside the gene matches: 7. This CDR3 is built from 15 residues. The CDR3 nucleotides read TGTGCCAGCAGTTTTAGCGGGGGGGCCGGTGAGACCCAGTACTTC. This sequence encodes CASSFSGGAGETQYF.

The rearrangement links TRBV11-2 to TRBJ2-4; 10 positions match TRBD1. The junction had 13 bases not matched to a gene; V was cut back by 6 bases and J by 8 bases. Germline-derived CDR1 and CDR2 are SGHAT and FQNNGV. The CDR3 is made up of 16 amino acids. CDR3 nucleotide sequence: TGTGCCAGCAGACGTGGGACAGGGGATGTTCTGGACATTCAGTACTTC. As protein: CASRRGTGDVLDIQYF. The complete variable domain, with remaining parts taken from reference TRBV11-2 and TRBJ2-4, reads EAGVAQSPRYKIIEKRQSVAFWCNPISGHATLYWYQQILGQGPKLLIQFQNNGVVDDSQLPKDRFSAERLKGVDSTLKIQPAKLEDSAVYLCASRRGTGDVLDIQYFGAGTRLSVL.

The V gene is TRBV7-2, the J gene TRBJ1-5; a weak D match, TRBD1 (6 bases). The V and J ends lost 5 bases and 1 base respectively, with 9 bases between them. The V gene's germline CDR1 is SGHTA and CDR2 FQGNSA. The CDR3 runs to 14 residues. CDR3 sequence (DNA): TGTGCCAGCAGCCTAGGACAGAGCAATCAGCCCCAGCATTTT. Encoded protein: CASSLGQSNQPQHF. Variable domain in full (rest from reference TRBV7-2 and TRBJ1-5): GAGVSQSPSNKVTEKGKDVELRCDPISGHTALYWYRQSLGQGLEFLIYFQGNSAPDKSGLPSDRFSAERTGGSVSTLTIQRTQQEDSAVYLCASSLGQSNQPQHFGDGTRLSIL.

This chain uses TRBV19 with TRBJ2-5; 7 nucleotides align to TRBD1. The CDR3 spans 16 residues. Germline assignment: CDR1 LNHDA and CDR2 SQIVND (reference sequence). J was trimmed by 7 bases and V by 5 bases; bases with no gene match: 16. The CDR3 nucleotides read TGTGCCAGTAGTTCACCGGGACAGACTGTACCGGGGACCCAGTACTTC. Encoded protein: CASSSPGQTVPGTQYF.

The gene calls are TRBV4-1 and TRBJ2-6; 10 nucleotides match TRBD1. V was pared by 4 bases and J by 2 bases, with 8 bases of the junction left unmatched. CDR3 length: 18 residues. Germline-derived CDR1 and CDR2 are MGHRA and YSYEKL. CDR3 amino acids: CASSPSGTGEPGANVLTF. The CDR3 coding sequence is TGCGCCAGCAGCCCGTCCGGGACAGGGGAGCCTGGGGCCAACGTCCTGACTTTC.

The chain uses TRBV4-1 and TRBJ2-3, with 9 bases that match TRBD2. V lost 3 bases, J lost 0 bases, and 7 bases stayed unmatched. Germline CDR1 MGHRA, CDR2 YSYEKL. The CDR3 length is 17 residues. The CDR3 coding sequence is TGCGCCAGCAGCCAGCCTCTAGCGGGGAGGAGCACAGATACGCAGTATTTT. This sequence encodes CASSQPLAGRSTDTQYF.

This chain uses TRBV7-9 with TRBJ2-2; D might be TRBD1 (6 bases). The length of the CDR3 is 15 residues. V was cut by 4 bases and J by 4 bases, with 13 bases left in between. Per germline, CDR1 SEHNR and CDR2 FQNEAQ (reference sequence). The CDR3 spells CASSSNRVPTGELFF. The CDR3 coding sequence is TGTGCCAGCAGCTCCAACAGGGTCCCCACCGGGGAGCTGTTTTTT.

CDR3: CASSLARLVETQYF. Here the CDR3 DNA reads TGTGCCAGCAGCTTAGCGCGACTAGTAGAGACCCAGTACTTC. V is TRBV7-9 and J is TRBJ2-5, with D perhaps TRBD2 (6 bases). V was pared by 0 bases and J by 4 bases, with 9 bases between. Per the germline V gene, CDR1 is SEHNR and CDR2 is FQNEAQ (reference sequence). CDR3 length: 14 amino acids.

This chain uses TRBV9 with TRBJ1-2; tentative D call: TRBD1 (5 bases). CDR1 and CDR2 (germline): SGDLS, YYNGEE. This CDR3 contains 15 residues. V lost 0 bases, J lost 2 bases, and 11 bases lay in between. The CDR3 DNA sequence: TGTGCCAGCAGCGTAGCCAGGGAAGAAAACTATGGCTACACCTTC. Its translation: CASSVAREENYGYTF.

This CDR3 reads CASGPLEWAGANSPLHF. As DNA, the CDR3 is TGTGCCAGCGGACCTCTAGAGTGGGCAGGGGCTAATTCACCCCTCCACTTT. The chain couples TRBV11-2 to TRBJ1-6, with TRBD1 as a possible D gene (6 bases). CDR3 length: 17 amino acids. Germline V gene data show CDR1 as SGHAT and CDR2 as FQNNGV. V lost 8 bases and J lost 6, with 23 bases in between.

The J gene is TRBJ1-6, the V gene TRBV6-1; 7 bases align to TRBD1. The V segment lost 3 bases and the J segment 9 bases; nucleotides outside the gene matches: 8. The CDR3 sequence is 15 residues long. The germline CDR1 and CDR2 sequences are MNHNS and SASEGT. The CDR3 reads CASSEVTGAASPLHF. The CDR3 DNA reads TGTGCCAGCAGTGAGGTAACAGGGGCGGCTTCACCCCTCCACTTT.

The J gene is TRBJ2-7, the V gene TRBV30, with D perhaps matching TRBD2 (5 bases). CDR1 is GTSNPN, CDR2 SVGIG, per germline (reference sequence). The CDR3 loop spans 13 amino acids. Between the trimmed V and J ends, which lost 1 base and 4 bases, there was a span of 11 bases. The CDR3 DNA is TGTGCCTGGAGTGGGAGCGGACTTTACGAGCAGTACTTC. This codes for CAWSGSGLYEQYF.

This sequence joins TRBV11-3 and TRBJ1-3; D may be TRBD1 (5 bases). Germline CDR1 is SGHNT and CDR2 is YENEEA. With 3 bases removed from V and 3 bases from J, the gap between germline ends came to 6 bases. This CDR3 contains 13 residues. CDR3 coding DNA: TGTGCCAGCAGCTTCCAGGGTGGAAACACCATATATTTT. This codes for CASSFQGGNTIYF.

The J gene is TRBJ2-1, the V gene TRBV6-4; TRBD2 agrees at 12 bases. From germline, CDR1 is MRHNA and CDR2 SNTAGT. The CDR3 consists of 15 residues. J lost 6 bases, V lost 5 bases, and 5 bases had no gene match. CDR3 amino acids: CASSRLAGGFNEQFF. The DNA of the CDR3 is TGTGCCAGCAGTCGCCTAGCGGGGGGGTTCAATGAGCAGTTCTTC.

The genes are TRBV10-3 and TRBJ2-3; weak D call: TRBD2 (7 bases). Germline values: CDR1 ENHRY, CDR2 SYGVKD. V gave up 0 bases and J gave up 2 bases, with 15 bases separating them. This CDR3 contains 17 residues. The CDR3 reads CAISESGGGVPTDTQYF. The CDR3 DNA reads as TGTGCCATCAGTGAGTCAGGAGGGGGGGTCCCCACAGATACGCAGTATTTT.

The V gene is TRBV28, the J gene TRBJ2-7, with a possible D match to TRBD2 (6 bases). Trimming removed 8 bases from V and 2 bases from J, with 13 bases in between. The CDR3 covers 13 residues. Per germline, CDR1 MDHEN and CDR2 SYDVKM. The CDR3 nucleotides read TGTGCCAGCGGGGACGGGGGAGCCTACGAGCAGTACTTC. This gives the protein CASGDGGAYEQYF.